What follows are 21 T cell receptor beta chains derived from one specimen sequenced in a study of tissue T cells after allogeneic stem cell transplantation. This table comes from immunoSEQ multiplex PCR, and its TCRdb copy is limited to in-frame clones, with some not included. Here the sample spans more than 7,500 clones, 50% to 80% being singletons. The material was tissue from the ileum, obtained at autopsy. Receptors were obtained from a woman aged 18 to 55 with breast cancer.

The chain carries TRBV4-2 and TRBJ1-2; 8 nucleotides align to TRBD1. This CDR3 is 16 amino acids long. The germline CDR1 and CDR2 sequences are LGHNA and YNFKEQ. Trimming removed 1 base from V and 1 base from J; junction bases left unmatched: 5. This chain's CDR3 is CASSQGDRGGNYGYTF. CDR3 DNA: TGTGCCAGCAGCCAAGGAGACAGGGGTGGTAACTATGGCTACACCTTC.

This clone is large (0.1 to 1%) by share. The chain combines TRBV18 with TRBJ2-7; TRBD1 aligns across 9 bases. The CDR3 has 14 amino acids. V was clipped by 6 bases and J by 2 bases; unmatched bases: 5. Germline CDR1 KGHSH, CDR2 LQKENI. This chain's CDR3 is CASSPTGGPYEQYF. The CDR3 bases are TGTGCCAGCTCTCCGACAGGGGGGCCCTACGAGCAGTACTTC.

The CDR3, as DNA: TGTGCCAGTAGTTTAGGCGGGGGAGACACTGAAGCTTTCTTT. Residues: CASSLGGGDTEAFF. The gene calls are TRBV19 and TRBJ1-1, with a tentative D call TRBD1 (5 bases). CDR1 and CDR2 (germline): LNHDA, SQIVND (reference sequence). Trimming removed 5 bases from V and 3 bases from J, with 13 bases in between. This CDR3 contains 14 residues.

The chain links TRBV2 to TRBJ1-1; 8 bases are a match to TRBD1. The germline CDR1 and CDR2 sequences are SNHLY and FYNNEI. The CDR3 covers 15 residues. The ends lost 6 bases at V and 1 base at J; junction bases unmatched: 7. CDR3 sequence: CASSRFGQGNTEAFF. CDR3 DNA sequence: TGTGCCAGCAGCCGATTTGGACAGGGGAACACTGAAGCTTTCTTT.

This clone is medium-sized (0.01 to 0.1%) by share. The chain is built from TRBV5-5 and TRBJ1-6, with D hard to call. This CDR3 has 13 residues. Germline values: CDR1 SGHKS, CDR2 YYEKEE (reference sequence). Trimming left V 1 base short and J 6 bases short, with 5 bases between. The DNA of the CDR3 is TGTGCCAGCAGCTTGACTGCTAATTCACCCCTCCACTTT. Amino acid sequence: CASSLTANSPLHF.

This sequence joins TRBV7-6 and TRBJ1-2; D gene unclear. The germline CDR1 and CDR2 sequences are SGHVS and FNYEAQ. Between the trimmed V and J ends, which lost 1 base and 4 bases, there was a span of 16 bases. This CDR3 has 16 residues. The CDR3 DNA reads as TGTGCCAGCAGCTTAGTCTCAGGAGGCACACCCTATGGCTACACCTTC. It is translated as CASSLVSGGTPYGYTF.

The rearrangement links TRBV15 to TRBJ2-5; either TRBD1 or TRBD2 may supply D (5 bases each). Looked up from germline, CDR1 is LNHNV and CDR2 is YYDKDF (reference sequence). The length of the CDR3 is 15 residues. Trimming removed 1 base from V and 4 bases from J, with 13 bases in between. The CDR3 DNA reads TGTGCCACCAGCAGAGGTTCCGCAGGGAGAGAGACCCAGTACTTC. Translating gives CATSRGSAGRETQYF.

The chain is built from TRBV5-1 and TRBJ2-3, with a tentative D call TRBD2 (6 bases). The length of the CDR3 is 17 residues. Per germline, CDR1 SGHRS and CDR2 YFSETQ. Trimming shortened V by 5 bases and J by 1 base, and 20 bases separated the two germline ends. Here the CDR3 DNA reads TGCGCCAGCAGTAGGGGCGGGGCTGCAAGTGGCACAGATACGCAGTATTTT. It yields the protein CASSRGGAASGTDTQYF. The whole variable domain, remainder taken from reference TRBV5-1 and TRBJ2-3, is KAGVTQTPRYLIKTRGQQVTLSCSPISGHRSVSWYQQTPGQGLQFLFEYFSETQRNKGNFPGRFSGRQFSNSRSEMNVSTLELGDSALYLCASSRGGAASGTDTQYFGPGTRLTVL.

The CDR3 protein is CASSPGGGNEQYF. For the CDR3, the DNA is TGTGCCAGCTCACCAGGGGGAGGGAACGAGCAGTACTTC. The chain recombines TRBV18 with TRBJ2-7; 7 positions match TRBD2. With V trimmed by 2 bases and J by 5 bases, 3 bases remained unmatched. Per germline, CDR1 KGHSH and CDR2 LQKENI. The CDR3 consists of 13 residues.

A few counts support this clone. The chain joins TRBV7-9 to TRBJ2-5; the D gene is possibly TRBD2 (5 bases). Germline V gene sequence: CDR1 SEHNR, CDR2 FQNEAQ (reference sequence). V was shortened by 6 bases and J by 3 bases, with 11 bases between the two germline ends. CDR3 length: 13 amino acids. In nucleotides, the CDR3 is TGTGCCAGCAGTTGGACTCACGAAGAGACCCAGTACTTC. Its translation is CASSWTHEETQYF.

This clone turned up a few times. The V and J genes are TRBV20-1 and TRBJ1-1; 9 bases are a match to TRBD1. The V gene's germline CDR1 is DFQATT and CDR2 SNEGSKA (reference sequence). CDR3 length: 16 amino acids. V was pared by 3 bases and J by 0 bases, with 8 bases of the junction left unmatched. CDR3 protein: CSASPRTGAMNTEAFF. In DNA, the CDR3 is TGCAGTGCTAGTCCACGGACAGGGGCTATGAACACTGAAGCTTTCTTT.

This clone was detected a few times. The genes are TRBV4-3 and TRBJ2-2; TRBD1 matches at 7 bases. J lost 4 bases, V lost 2 bases, and 4 bases had no gene match. CDR3 length equals 15 residues. The germline CDR1 and CDR2 sequences are LGHNA and YSLEER. CDR3 sequence reads: CASSQPTGATGELFF. The DNA of the CDR3 is TGCGCCAGCAGCCAACCAACAGGGGCCACCGGGGAGCTGTTTTTT.

This rearrangement joins TRBV6-4 to TRBJ2-7, with D possibly matching TRBD1 (6 bases). CDR3 size: 13 residues. The V gene's germline CDR1 is MRHNA and CDR2 SNTAGT. V lost 9 bases and J lost 3, with 15 bases in between. The chain's CDR3 is CARRGFHHYEQYF. The CDR3 nucleotides read TGTGCCAGGAGGGGGTTCCATCACTACGAGCAGTACTTC.

The sample holds a few counts of this clone. The V call is TRBV12-3 or TRBV12-4, the J call TRBJ2-7, with TRBD1 identical over 9 bases. The CDR3 is 13 residues long. The J segment lost 6 bases and the V segment lost 6 bases, leaving 6 bases of the junction unmatched. The CDR3 nucleotides read TGTGCCAGCAGCCGGGACAGGGAGAGCGAGCAGTACTTC. Translated: CASSRDRESEQYF.

The V call is TRBV5-4, the J call TRBJ2-7; 7 positions agree with TRBD1. The CDR3 sequence is 14 residues long. V shed 4 bases and J 2 bases; nucleotides not matched to a gene: 6. Germline V gives CDR1 SGHNT, CDR2 YYREEE (reference sequence). CDR3 nucleotide sequence: TGTGCCAGCAGCCCTGGACAGGATACCTACGAGCAGTACTTC. Protein sequence: CASSPGQDTYEQYF.

Details on this clone: Other DNA sequences in the sample encode the same CDR3. The chain links TRBV5-1 to TRBJ1-1; D is uncertain. CDR1 and CDR2 from the germline V gene are SGHRS and YFSETQ. The CDR3 covers 14 residues. Trimming removed 4 bases at V and 1 base at J, with 11 bases between. CDR3 DNA: TGCGCCAGCAGCCCCGGGCCGTCGAACACTGAAGCTTTCTTT. Translation: CASSPGPSNTEAFF.

The chain links TRBV27 to TRBJ2-7, with TRBD1 identical over 8 bases. The CDR3 spans 15 residues. Germline V gene lookup returns CDR1 MNHEY and CDR2 SMNVEV (reference sequence). Trimming took 8 bases from V and 2 from J; bases not matched to a gene: 11. In nucleotides, the CDR3 is TGTGCCAGCGCCCTGGGGACAGGTCCTACCTACGAGCAGTACTTC. This codes for CASALGTGPTYEQYF.

The J gene is TRBJ2-3, the V gene TRBV9; a weak D match, TRBD2 (6 bases). This CDR3 comprises 15 residues. Germline CDR1 reads SGDLS; CDR2 reads YYNGEE. The ends were cut back, 5 bases at V and 5 bases at J, with 18 bases in the middle. The DNA for the CDR3 is TGTGCCAGCAGTCTTAACCCGGGAGTGGAAGATACGCAGTATTTT. This encodes CASSLNPGVEDTQYF.

CDR3 sequence (DNA): TGTGCCAGCAGCCGTGGACAGGCCGACACAGATACGCAGTATTTT. Translated, it gives CASSRGQADTDTQYF. The chain couples TRBV11-2 to TRBJ2-3; 7 bases agree with TRBD1. The length of the CDR3 is 15 residues. Trimming took 5 bases from V and 2 from J; bases not matched to a gene: 7. CDR1 and CDR2 from the germline V gene are SGHAT and FQNNGV.

V usage is TRBV27 and J usage is TRBJ2-7; 9 bases map to TRBD1. This CDR3 is built from 15 residues. V lost 4 bases and J lost 1; bases outside the gene matches: 5. Germline V gene lookup returns CDR1 MNHEY and CDR2 SMNVEV (reference sequence). The DNA of the CDR3 is TGTGCCAGCAGTTCCCCGGGACAGGGATCCTACGAGCAGTACTTC. Its protein product is CASSSPGQGSYEQYF.

This clone was seen a handful of times. This chain uses TRBV29-1 with TRBJ2-5, with D possibly TRBD1 on 6 matching bases. The V and J ends lost 4 bases and 2 bases respectively, with 14 bases between them. CDR1 and CDR2 from the germline V gene are SQVTM and ANQGSEA. CDR3 length equals 14 residues. CDR3 nucleotide sequence: TGCAGCGTTGTGACAGGTCCCAGGCAAGAGACCCAGTACTTC. Its translation is CSVVTGPRQETQYF. Looking up the rest from reference TRBV29-1 and TRBJ2-5 gives the full variable domain: SAVISQKPSRDICQRGTSLTIQCQVDSQVTMMFWYRQQPGQSLTLIATANQGSEATYESGFVIDKFPISRPNLTFSTLTVSNMSPEDSSIYLCSVVTGPRQETQYFGPGTRLLVL.